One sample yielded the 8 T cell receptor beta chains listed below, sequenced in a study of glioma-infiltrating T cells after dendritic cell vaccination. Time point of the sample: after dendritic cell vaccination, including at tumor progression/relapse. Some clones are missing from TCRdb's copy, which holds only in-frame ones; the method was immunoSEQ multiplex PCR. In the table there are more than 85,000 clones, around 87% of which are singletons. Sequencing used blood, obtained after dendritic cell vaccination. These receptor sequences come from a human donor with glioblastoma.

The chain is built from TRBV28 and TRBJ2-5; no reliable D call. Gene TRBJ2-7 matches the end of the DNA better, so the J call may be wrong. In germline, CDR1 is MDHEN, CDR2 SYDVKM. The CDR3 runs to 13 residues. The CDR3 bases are TGTGCCAGCAGACCGGGTCTCCCTTACGAGCAGTACTTC. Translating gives CASRPGLPYEQYF.

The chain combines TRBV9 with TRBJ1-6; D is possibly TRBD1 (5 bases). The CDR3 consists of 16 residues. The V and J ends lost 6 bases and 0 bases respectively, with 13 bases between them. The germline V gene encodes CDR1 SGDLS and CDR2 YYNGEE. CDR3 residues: CASTRDSSSYNSPLHF. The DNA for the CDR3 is TGTGCCAGCACCCGGGACTCAAGCTCCTATAATTCACCCCTCCACTTT.

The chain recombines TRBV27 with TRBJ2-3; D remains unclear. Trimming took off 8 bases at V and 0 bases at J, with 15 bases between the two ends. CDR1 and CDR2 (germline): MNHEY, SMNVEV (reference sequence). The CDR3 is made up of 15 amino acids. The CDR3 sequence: CASSMRLTSTDTQYF. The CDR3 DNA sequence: TGTGCCAGCTCCATGAGACTCACTAGCACAGATACGCAGTATTTT.

In DNA form, the CDR3 reads TGCAGCGTTGGGGGGGAGAGTGAGACCCAGTACTTC. This sequence encodes CSVGGESETQYF. The rearrangement joins TRBV29-1 to TRBJ2-5, with a possible D match to TRBD2 (6 bases). The CDR3 spans 12 residues. Germline V lookup: CDR1 SQVTM, CDR2 ANQGSEA. V lost 4 bases and J 5 bases, leaving 11 bases between the germline ends. The full variable domain, in which reference TRBV29-1 and TRBJ2-5 provide the parts outside the CDR3, is SAVISQKPSRDICQRGTSLTIQCQVDSQVTMMFWYRQQPGQSLTLIATANQGSEATYESGFVIDKFPISRPNLTFSTLTVSNMSPEDSSIYLCSVGGESETQYFGPGTRLLVL.

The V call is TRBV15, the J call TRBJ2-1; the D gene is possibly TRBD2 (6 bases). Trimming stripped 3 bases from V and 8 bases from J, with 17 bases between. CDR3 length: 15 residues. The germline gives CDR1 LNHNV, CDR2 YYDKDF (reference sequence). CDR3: CATSRPGLLRYEQFF. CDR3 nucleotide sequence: TGTGCCACCAGCAGGCCGGGACTTCTTCGCTATGAGCAGTTCTTC.

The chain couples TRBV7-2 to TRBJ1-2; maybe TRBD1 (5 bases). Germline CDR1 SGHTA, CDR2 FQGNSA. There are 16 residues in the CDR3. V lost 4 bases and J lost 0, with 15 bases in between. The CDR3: CASSSTAGHPNYGYTF. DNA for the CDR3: TGTGCCAGCAGCTCAACTGCAGGGCATCCTAACTATGGCTACACCTTC.

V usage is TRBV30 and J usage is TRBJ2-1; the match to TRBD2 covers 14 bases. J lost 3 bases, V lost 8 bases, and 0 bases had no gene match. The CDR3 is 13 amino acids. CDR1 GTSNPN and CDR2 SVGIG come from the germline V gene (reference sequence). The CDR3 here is CAGTSGGYNEQFF. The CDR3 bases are TGTGCCGGGACTAGCGGGGGCTACAATGAGCAGTTCTTC.

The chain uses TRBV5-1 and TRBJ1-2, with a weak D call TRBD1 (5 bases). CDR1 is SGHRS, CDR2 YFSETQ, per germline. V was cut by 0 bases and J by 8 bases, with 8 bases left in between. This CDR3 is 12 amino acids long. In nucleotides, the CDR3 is TGCGCCAGCAGCTTGGAAGGGGTCGGCTACACCTTC. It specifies CASSLEGVGYTF.